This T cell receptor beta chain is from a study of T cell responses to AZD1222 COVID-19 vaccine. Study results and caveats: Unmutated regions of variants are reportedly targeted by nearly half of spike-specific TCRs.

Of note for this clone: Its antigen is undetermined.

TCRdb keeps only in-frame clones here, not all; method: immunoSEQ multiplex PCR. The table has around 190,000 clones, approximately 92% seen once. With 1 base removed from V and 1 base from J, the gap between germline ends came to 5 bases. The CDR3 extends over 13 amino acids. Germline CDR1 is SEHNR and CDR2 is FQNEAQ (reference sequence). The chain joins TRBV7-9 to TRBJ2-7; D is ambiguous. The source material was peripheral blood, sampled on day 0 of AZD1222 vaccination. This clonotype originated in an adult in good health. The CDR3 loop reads CASSLGRSYEQYF. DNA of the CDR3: TGTGCCAGCAGCTTAGGGCGGTCCTACGAGCAGTACTTC.